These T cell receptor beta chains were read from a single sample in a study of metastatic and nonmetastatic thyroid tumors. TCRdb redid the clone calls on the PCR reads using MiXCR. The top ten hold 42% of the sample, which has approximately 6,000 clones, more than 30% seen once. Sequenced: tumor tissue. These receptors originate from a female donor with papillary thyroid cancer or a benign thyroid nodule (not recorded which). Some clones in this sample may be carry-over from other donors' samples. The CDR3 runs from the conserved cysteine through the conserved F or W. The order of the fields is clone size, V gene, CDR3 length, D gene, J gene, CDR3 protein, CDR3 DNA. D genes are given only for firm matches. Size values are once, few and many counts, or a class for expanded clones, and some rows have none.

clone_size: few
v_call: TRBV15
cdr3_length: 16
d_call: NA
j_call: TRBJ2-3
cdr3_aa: CATSRDNWGTTDTQYF
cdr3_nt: TGTGCCACCAGCAGAGATAATTGGGGAACCACAGATACGCAGTATTTT

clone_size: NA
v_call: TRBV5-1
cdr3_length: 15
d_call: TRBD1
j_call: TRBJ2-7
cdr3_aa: CASSLAGTGYHEQYF
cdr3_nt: TGCGCCAGCAGCTTGGCCGGGACAGGGTACCACGAGCAGTACTTC

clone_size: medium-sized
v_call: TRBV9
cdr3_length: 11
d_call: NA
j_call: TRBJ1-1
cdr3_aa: CASSLDSEAFF
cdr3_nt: TGTGCCAGCAGCCTGGACAGTGAAGCTTTCTTT

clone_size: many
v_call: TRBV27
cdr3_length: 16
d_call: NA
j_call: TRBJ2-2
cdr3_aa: CASSLGGGRATGELFF
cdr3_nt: TGTGCCAGCAGTTTGGGTGGGGGCAGGGCCACCGGGGAGCTGTTTTTT

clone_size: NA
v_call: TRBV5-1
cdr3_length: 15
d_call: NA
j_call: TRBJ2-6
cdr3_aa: CASSLSGTGANVLTF
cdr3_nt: TGCGCCAGCAGCTTGAGTGGGACTGGGGCCAACGTCCTGACTTTC

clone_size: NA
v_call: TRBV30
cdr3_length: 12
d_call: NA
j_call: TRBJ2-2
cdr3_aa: CAWRRQTGELFF
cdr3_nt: TGTGCCTGGAGAAGGCAAACCGGGGAGCTGTTTTTT

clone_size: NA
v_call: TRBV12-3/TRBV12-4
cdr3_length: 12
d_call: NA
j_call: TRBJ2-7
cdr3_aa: CASSPFGYEQYF
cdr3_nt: TGTGCCAGCAGCCCCTTTGGATACGAGCAGTACTTC

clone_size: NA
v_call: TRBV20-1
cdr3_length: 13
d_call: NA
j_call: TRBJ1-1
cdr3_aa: CSATPRMNTEAFF
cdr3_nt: TGCAGTGCTACACCGAGGATGAACACTGAAGCTTTCTTT

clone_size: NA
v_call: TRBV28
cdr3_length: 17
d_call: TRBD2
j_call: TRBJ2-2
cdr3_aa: CASSSGTSGENTGELFF
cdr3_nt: TGTGCCAGCAGTTCCGGGACTAGCGGGGAGAACACCGGGGAGCTGTTTTTT

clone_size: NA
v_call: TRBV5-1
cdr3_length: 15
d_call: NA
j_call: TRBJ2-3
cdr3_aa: CASSLTPGGTDTQYF
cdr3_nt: TGCGCCAGCAGCTTGACACCGGGGGGCACAGATACGCAGTATTTT

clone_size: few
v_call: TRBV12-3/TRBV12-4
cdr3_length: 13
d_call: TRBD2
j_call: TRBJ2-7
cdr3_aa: CASTLAGVFEQYF
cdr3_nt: TGTGCCAGCACCTTAGCGGGAGTTTTTGAGCAGTACTTC

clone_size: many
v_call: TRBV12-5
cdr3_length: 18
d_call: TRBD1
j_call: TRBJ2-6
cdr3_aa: CASGLEFPGGPGANVLTF
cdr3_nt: TGTGCTAGTGGTTTGGAATTTCCAGGGGGCCCGGGGGCCAACGTCCTGACTTTC

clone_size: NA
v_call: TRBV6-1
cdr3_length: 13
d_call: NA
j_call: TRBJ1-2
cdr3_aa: CASSSRQGRGYTF
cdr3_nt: TGTGCCAGCAGTTCCCGCCAGGGGCGAGGCTACACCTTC

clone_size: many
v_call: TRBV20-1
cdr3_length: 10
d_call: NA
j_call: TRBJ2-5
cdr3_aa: CSAFLETQYF
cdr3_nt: TGCAGTGCCTTCTTGGAGACCCAGTACTTC

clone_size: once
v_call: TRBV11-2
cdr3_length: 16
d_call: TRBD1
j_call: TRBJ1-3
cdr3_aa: CASSSSTGPSGYTIYF
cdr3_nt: TGCGCCAGCAGCTCCTCGACAGGGCCAAGTGGATACACCATATATTTT

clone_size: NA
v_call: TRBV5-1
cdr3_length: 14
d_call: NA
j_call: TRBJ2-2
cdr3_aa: CASSSGVSTGELFF
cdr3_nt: TGCGCCAGCAGCTCAGGGGTTAGCACCGGGGAGCTGTTTTTT

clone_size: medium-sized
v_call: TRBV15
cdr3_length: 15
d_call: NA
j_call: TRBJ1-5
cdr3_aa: CATSRDPGFNQPQHF
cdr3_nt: TGTGCCACCAGCAGAGATCCCGGGTTCAATCAGCCCCAGCATTTT

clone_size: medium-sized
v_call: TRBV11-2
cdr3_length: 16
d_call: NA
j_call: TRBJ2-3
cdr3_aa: CASHNRDAGSTDTQYF
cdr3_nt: TGTGCCAGCCACAACCGGGACGCGGGAAGCACAGATACGCAGTATTTT

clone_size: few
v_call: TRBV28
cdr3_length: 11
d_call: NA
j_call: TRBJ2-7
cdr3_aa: CASGYGYEQYF
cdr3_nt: TGTGCCAGCGGGTACGGGTACGAGCAGTACTTC

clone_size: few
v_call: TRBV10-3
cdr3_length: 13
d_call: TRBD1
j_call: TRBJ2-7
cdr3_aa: CAISRQGAYEQYF
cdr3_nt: TGTGCCATCAGTAGACAGGGAGCCTACGAGCAGTACTTC

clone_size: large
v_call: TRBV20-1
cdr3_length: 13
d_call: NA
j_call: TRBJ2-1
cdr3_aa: CSGGTANYNEQFF
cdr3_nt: TGCAGTGGCGGGACTGCAAACTACAATGAGCAGTTCTTC

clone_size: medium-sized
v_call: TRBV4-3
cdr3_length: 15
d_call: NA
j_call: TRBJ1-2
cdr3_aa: CASSQDSRANYGYTF
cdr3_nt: TGCGCCAGCAGCCAAGACTCCCGGGCGAACTATGGCTACACCTTC

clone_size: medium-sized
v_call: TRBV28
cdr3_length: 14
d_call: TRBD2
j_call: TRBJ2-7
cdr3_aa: CASSPWGGSYEQYF
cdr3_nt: TGTGCCAGCAGCCCCTGGGGGGGATCCTACGAGCAGTACTTC

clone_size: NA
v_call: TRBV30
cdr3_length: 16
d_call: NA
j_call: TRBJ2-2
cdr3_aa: CAWSVPGTLRTGELFF
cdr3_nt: TGTGCCTGGAGTGTACCAGGGACTTTAAGGACCGGGGAGCTGTTTTTT

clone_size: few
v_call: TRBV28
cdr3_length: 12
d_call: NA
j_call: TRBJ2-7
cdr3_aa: CASSYFPGEQYF
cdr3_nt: TGTGCCAGCAGTTATTTCCCTGGGGAGCAGTACTTC

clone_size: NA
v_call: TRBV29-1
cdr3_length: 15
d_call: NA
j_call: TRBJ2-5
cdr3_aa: CSVNGQRLGQETQYF
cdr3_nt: TGCAGCGTTAATGGACAGCGTTTGGGGCAAGAGACCCAGTACTTC

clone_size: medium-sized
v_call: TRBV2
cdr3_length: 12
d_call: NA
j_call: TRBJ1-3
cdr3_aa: CASRQPPNTIYF
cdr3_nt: TGTGCCAGCAGACAGCCCCCCAACACCATATATTTT

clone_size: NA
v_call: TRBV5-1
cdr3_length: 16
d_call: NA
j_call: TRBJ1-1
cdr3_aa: CASSFGLGARDTEAFF
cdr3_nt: TGCGCCAGCAGCTTCGGTTTGGGGGCTCGAGACACTGAAGCTTTCTTT

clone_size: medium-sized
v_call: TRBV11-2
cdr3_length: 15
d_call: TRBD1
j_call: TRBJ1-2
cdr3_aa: CASSFSGQGEGGYTF
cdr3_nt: TGTGCCAGCAGCTTCTCGGGACAGGGGGAAGGGGGCTACACCTTC

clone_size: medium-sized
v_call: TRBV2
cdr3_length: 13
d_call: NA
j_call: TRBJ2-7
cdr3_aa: CASSEAGGAEQYF
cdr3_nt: TGTGCCAGCAGTGAAGCGGGGGGGGCCGAGCAGTACTTC

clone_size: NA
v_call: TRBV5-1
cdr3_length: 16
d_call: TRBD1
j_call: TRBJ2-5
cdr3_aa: CASSLARPGQGETQYF
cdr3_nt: TGCGCCAGCAGCTTGGCACGGCCGGGACAGGGTGAGACCCAGTACTTC

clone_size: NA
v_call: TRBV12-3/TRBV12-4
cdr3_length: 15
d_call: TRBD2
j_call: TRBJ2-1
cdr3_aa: CASSWRLAGVREQFF
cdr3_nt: TGTGCCAGCAGTTGGAGGCTAGCGGGAGTCCGGGAGCAGTTCTTC

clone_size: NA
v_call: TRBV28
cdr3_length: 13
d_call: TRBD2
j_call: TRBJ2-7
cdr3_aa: CASSLAGGYEQYF
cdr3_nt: TGTGCCAGCAGTTTGGCGGGAGGTTACGAGCAGTACTTC

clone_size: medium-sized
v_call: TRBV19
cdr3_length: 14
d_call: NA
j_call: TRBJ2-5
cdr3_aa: CASSPPGSQETQYF
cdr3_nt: TGTGCCAGTAGCCCCCCAGGTTCTCAAGAGACCCAGTACTTC

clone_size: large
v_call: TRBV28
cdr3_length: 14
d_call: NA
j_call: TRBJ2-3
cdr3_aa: CASSLIAGTDTQYF
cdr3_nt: TGTGCCAGCAGTTTAATCGCCGGCACAGATACGCAGTATTTT

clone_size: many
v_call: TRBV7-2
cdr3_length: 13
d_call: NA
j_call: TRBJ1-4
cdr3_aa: CASSLVQGEKLFF
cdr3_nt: TGTGCCAGCAGCTTAGTCCAAGGCGAAAAACTGTTTTTT

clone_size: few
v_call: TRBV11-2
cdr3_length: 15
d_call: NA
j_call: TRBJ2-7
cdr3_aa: CASSSGGGPHYEQYF
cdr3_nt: TGTGCCAGCAGCTCTGGTGGAGGGCCGCACTACGAGCAGTACTTC

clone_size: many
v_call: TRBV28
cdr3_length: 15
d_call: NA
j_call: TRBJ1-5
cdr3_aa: CASSLTQGSNQPQHF
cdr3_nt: TGTGCCAGCAGTTTGACTCAGGGAAGCAATCAGCCCCAGCATTTT

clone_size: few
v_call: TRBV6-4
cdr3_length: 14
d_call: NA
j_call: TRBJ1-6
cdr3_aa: CASSDEGGNSPLHF
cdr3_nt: TGTGCCAGCAGCGACGAGGGGGGGAATTCACCCCTCCACTTT

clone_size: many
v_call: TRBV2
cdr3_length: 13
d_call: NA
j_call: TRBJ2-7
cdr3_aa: CASSETFLYEQYF
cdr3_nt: TGTGCCAGCAGCGAGACTTTCCTCTACGAGCAGTACTTC

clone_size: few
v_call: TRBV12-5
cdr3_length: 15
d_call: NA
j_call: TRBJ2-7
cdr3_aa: CSSGPAGGGAKDQYF
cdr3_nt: TGTTCTAGTGGTCCCGCCGGAGGGGGGGCGAAAGATCAGTACTTC

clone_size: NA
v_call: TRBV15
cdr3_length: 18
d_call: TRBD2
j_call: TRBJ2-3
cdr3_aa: CATSRDTLALSSTDTQYF
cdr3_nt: TGTGCCACCAGCAGAGATACACTAGCGTTATCTAGCACAGATACGCAGTATTTT

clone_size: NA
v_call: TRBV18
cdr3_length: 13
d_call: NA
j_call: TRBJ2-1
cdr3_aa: CASSRVSEGTQFF
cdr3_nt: TGTGCCAGCTCACGAGTTAGTGAGGGTACGCAGTTCTTC

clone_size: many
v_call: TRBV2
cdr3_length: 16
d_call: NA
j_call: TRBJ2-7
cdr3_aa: CASSEAVSQGRYEQYF
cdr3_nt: TGTGCCAGCAGTGAAGCAGTTAGCCAGGGCCGCTACGAGCAGTACTTC

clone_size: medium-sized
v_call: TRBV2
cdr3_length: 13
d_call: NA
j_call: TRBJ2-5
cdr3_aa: CASSVGSEGTQYF
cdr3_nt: TGTGCCAGCAGTGTCGGGTCGGAAGGGACCCAGTACTTC

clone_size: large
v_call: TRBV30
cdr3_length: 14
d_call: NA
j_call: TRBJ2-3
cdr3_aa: CAWNPGPSQDTQYF
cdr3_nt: TGTGCCTGGAACCCGGGACCCTCCCAAGATACGCAGTATTTT

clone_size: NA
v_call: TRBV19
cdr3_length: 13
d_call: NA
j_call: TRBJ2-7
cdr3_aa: CASRSLGAYEQYF
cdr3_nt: TGTGCCAGTAGGTCCTTGGGGGCCTACGAGCAGTACTTC

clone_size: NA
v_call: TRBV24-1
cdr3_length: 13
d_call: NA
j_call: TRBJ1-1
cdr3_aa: CATRQDDFTEDFF
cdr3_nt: TGTGCCACCAGACAGGACGACTTCACTGAAGATTTCTTT

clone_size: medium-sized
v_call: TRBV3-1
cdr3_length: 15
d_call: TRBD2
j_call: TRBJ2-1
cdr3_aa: CASSQEAGGENEQFF
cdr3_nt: TGTGCCAGCAGCCAAGAAGCGGGAGGTGAGAATGAGCAGTTCTTC

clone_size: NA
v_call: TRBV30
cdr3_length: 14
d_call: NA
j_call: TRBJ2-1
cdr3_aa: CAWMQGGSYNEQFF
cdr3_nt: TGTGCCTGGATGCAGGGGGGCTCCTACAATGAGCAGTTCTTC

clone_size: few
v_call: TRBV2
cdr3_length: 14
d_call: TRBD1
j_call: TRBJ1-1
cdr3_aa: CAILGDSMNTEAFF
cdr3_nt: TGTGCCATCCTGGGGGACAGTATGAACACTGAAGCTTTCTTT

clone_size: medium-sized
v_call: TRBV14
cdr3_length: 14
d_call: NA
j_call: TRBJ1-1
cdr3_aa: CASSPTRGDTEAFF
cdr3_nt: TGTGCCAGCAGCCCTACCCGGGGTGACACTGAAGCTTTCTTT

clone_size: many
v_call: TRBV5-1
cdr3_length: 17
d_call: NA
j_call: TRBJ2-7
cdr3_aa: CASSYSPQGTTSYEQYF
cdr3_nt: TGCGCCAGCAGCTATTCTCCGCAGGGCACCACTTCCTACGAGCAGTACTTC

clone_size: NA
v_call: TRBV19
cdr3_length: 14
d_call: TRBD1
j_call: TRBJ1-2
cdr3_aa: CASKKDGTGVGYTF
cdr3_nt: TGTGCCAGTAAAAAGGACGGGACAGGGGTCGGCTACACCTTC